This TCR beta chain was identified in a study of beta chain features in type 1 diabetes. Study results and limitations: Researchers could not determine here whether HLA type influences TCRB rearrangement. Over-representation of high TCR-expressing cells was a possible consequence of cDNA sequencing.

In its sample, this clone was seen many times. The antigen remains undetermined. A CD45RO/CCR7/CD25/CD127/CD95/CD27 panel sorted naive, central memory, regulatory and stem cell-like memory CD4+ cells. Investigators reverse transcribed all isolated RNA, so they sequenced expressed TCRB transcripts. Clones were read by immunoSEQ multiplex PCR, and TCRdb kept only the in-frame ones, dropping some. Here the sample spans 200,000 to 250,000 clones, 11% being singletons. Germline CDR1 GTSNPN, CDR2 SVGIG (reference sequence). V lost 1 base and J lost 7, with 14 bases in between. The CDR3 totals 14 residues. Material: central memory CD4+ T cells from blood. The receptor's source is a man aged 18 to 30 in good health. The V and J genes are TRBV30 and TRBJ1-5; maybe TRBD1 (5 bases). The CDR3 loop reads CAWSGTGLRQPQHF. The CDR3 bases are TGTGCCTGGAGTGGAACAGGCCTGCGGCAGCCCCAGCATTTT.